A single T cell receptor beta chain is shown here with its context. Trimming took 1 base from V and 11 from J, leaving 17 bases between them. Looked up from germline, CDR1 is SGHAT and CDR2 is FQDESV (reference sequence). The CDR3 has 14 residues. The data belong to a study of blood T cell repertoires in COVID-19. Sequencing used immunoSEQ multiplex PCR; TCRdb keeps in-frame clones, though not all of them. Of some 130,000 clones in the sample, about nine tenths were seen once. The TCR originated in a man aged 50 or older who had recovered from COVID-19. The source material was PBMCs or T cells enriched from blood (not recorded which). The gene calls are TRBV11-1 and TRBJ1-1; D is ambiguous. The CDR3 loop is CASSLEPGLSVAFF. CDR3 sequence (DNA): TGTGCCAGCAGCTTAGAACCGGGTCTATCGGTTGCTTTCTTT.